Below are 6 T cell receptor beta chains sequenced from a single sample in a study of T cells in Graves' hyperthyroidism and ophthalmopathy. What was amplified from RNA transcripts were TCR beta CDR3 regions. The HTBI primer set served for first-round RT-PCR of the TCR CDR3. TCRdb processed the multiplex PCR reads anew with MiXCR; each CDR3 protein has one entry. Altogether hundreds of thousands of distinct CDR3 sequences are present, over 35% being singletons, with the ten largest covering less than 35%. The sample taken for sequencing was blood. All receptors derive from a woman in her thirties or forties with Graves' hyperthyroidism.

The chain employs TRBV12-3 or TRBV12-4 and TRBJ2-7, with TRBD2 as a possible D gene (5 bases). Trimming cost V 5 bases and J 6 bases, with 14 bases left between them. This CDR3 is built from 13 residues. CDR3 sequence reads: CASSLGRDGEQYF. In DNA, the CDR3 is TGTGCCAGCAGTCTCGGACGGGATGGCGAGCAGTACTTC.

This rearrangement joins TRBV5-1 to TRBJ2-2, with D perhaps matching TRBD1 (6 bases). Germline-derived CDR1 and CDR2 are SGHRS and YFSETQ. CDR3 length equals 15 residues. Deletions cut 5 bases from V and 4 bases from J, with 15 bases between. The CDR3 region is CASRPPSGATGELFF. The CDR3 region has the DNA TGCGCCAGCAGGCCCCCCTCAGGGGCCACCGGGGAGCTGTTTTTT.

The gene calls are TRBV6-5 and TRBJ2-7; D is perhaps TRBD2 (7 bases). The CDR3 runs 16 residues. V lost 5 bases and J lost 3, with 20 bases in between. The germline CDR1 and CDR2 sequences are MNHEY and SVGAGI. The chain's CDR3 is CASSMMLGGADYEQYF. CDR3 DNA sequence: TGTGCCAGCAGTATGATGCTAGGGGGGGCCGACTACGAGCAGTACTTC.

This clonotype was detected ten times or more. An end of the junction differs from the germline gene, which may be a read error. This chain links TRBV5-1 with TRBJ1-1; D possibly corresponds to TRBD1 (6 bases). Germline lookup yields CDR1 SGHRS and CDR2 YFSETQ. This CDR3 contains 14 residues. The CDR3 bases are TGTGCCAGCAGCCGAGGACAGCTGAACACTGAAGCTTTCTTT. Translated: CASSRGQLNTEAFF. Full variable domain (missing parts from reference TRBV5-1 and TRBJ1-1): KAGVTQTPRYLIKTRGQQVTLSCSPISGHRSVSWYQQTPGQGLQFLFEYFSETQRNKGNFPGRFSGRQFSNSRSEMNVSTLELGDSALYLCASSRGQLNTEAFFGQGTRLTVV.

This clonotype was counted ten times or more. The CDR3 DNA sequence: TGCGCCAGAAGCGGACAGCCTAATTCACCCCTCCACTTT. Amino acid sequence: CARSGQPNSPLHF. The chain recombines TRBV10-2 with TRBJ1-6; weak D call: TRBD1 (6 bases). This CDR3 comprises 13 residues. V lost 9 bases to trimming and J lost 6 bases, with 12 bases between them. Germline V CDR1 and CDR2: WSHSY, SAAADI.

The chain is built from TRBV7-2 and TRBJ1-6, with D tentatively TRBD1 (5 bases). V lost 5 bases and J 11 bases, leaving 13 bases between the germline ends. CDR1 SGHTA and CDR2 FQGNSA come from the germline V gene. The CDR3 has 13 residues. The CDR3 DNA reads TGTGCCAGCAGCGGGGGGTCCGGGGCACCCCTCCACTTT. Encoded protein: CASSGGSGAPLHF. The whole variable domain, filled in from reference TRBV7-2 and TRBJ1-6, reads GAGVSQSPSNKVTEKGKDVELRCDPISGHTALYWYRQSLGQGLEFLIYFQGNSAPDKSGLPSDRFSAERTGGSVSTLTIQRTQQEDSAVYLCASSGGSGAPLHFGNGTRLTVT.